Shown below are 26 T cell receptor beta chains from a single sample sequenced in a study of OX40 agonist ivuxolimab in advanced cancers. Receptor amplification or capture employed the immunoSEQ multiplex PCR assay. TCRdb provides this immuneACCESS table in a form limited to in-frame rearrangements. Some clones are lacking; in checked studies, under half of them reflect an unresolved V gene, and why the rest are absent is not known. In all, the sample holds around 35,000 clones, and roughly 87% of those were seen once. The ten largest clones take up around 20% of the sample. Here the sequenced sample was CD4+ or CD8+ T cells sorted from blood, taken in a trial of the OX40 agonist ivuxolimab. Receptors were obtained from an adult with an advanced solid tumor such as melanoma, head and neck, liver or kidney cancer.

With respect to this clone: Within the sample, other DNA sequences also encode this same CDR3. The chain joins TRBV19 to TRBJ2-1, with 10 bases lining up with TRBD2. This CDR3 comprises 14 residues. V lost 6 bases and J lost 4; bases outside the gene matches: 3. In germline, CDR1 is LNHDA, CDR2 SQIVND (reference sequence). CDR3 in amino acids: CASSLAGGYNEQFF. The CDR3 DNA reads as TGTGCCAGTAGCTTAGCGGGGGGTTACAATGAGCAGTTCTTC.

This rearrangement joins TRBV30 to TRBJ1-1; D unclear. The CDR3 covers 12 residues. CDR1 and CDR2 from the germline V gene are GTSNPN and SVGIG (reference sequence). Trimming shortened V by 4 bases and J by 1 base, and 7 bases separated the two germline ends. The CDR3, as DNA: TGTGCCTGGAACGCGGGGAACACTGAAGCTTTCTTT. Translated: CAWNAGNTEAFF.

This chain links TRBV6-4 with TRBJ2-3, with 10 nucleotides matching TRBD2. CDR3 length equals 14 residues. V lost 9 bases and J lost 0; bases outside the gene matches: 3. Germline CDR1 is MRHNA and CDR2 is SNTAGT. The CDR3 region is CASKAGGSTDTQYF. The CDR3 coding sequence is TGTGCCAGTAAAGCGGGGGGGAGCACAGATACGCAGTATTTT.

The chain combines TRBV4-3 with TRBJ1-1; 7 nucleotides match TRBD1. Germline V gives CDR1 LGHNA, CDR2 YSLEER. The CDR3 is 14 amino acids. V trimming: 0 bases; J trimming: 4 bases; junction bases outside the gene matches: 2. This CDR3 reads CASSQDSGGTEAFF. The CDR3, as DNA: TGCGCCAGCAGCCAAGATTCAGGGGGCACTGAAGCTTTCTTT.

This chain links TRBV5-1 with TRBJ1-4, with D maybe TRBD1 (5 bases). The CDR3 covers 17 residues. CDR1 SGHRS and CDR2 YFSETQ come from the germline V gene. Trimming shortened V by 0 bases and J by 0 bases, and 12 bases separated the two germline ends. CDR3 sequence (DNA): TGCGCCAGCAGCTTGGTCCAGGGTGTCGCAACTAATGAAAAACTGTTTTTT. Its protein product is CASSLVQGVATNEKLFF. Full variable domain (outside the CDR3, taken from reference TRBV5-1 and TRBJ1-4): KAGVTQTPRYLIKTRGQQVTLSCSPISGHRSVSWYQQTPGQGLQFLFEYFSETQRNKGNFPGRFSGRQFSNSRSEMNVSTLELGDSALYLCASSLVQGVATNEKLFFGSGTQLSVL.

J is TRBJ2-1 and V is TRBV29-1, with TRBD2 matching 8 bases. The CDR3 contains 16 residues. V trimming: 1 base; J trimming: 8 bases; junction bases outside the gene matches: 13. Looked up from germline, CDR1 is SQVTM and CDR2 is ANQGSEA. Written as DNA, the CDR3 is TGCAGCGTTGAAGGGACTAGCAGGGGTGAGGTGGATGAGCAGTTCTTC. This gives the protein CSVEGTSRGEVDEQFF.

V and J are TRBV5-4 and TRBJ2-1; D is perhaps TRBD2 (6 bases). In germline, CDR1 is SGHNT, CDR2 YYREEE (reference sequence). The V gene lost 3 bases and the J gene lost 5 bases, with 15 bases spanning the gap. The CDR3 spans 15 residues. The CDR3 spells CASSWNPLANNEQFF. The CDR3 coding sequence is TGTGCCAGCAGCTGGAATCCACTAGCAAACAATGAGCAGTTCTTC.

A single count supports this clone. CDR3 in amino acids: CASSQEDRVIYGYTF. DNA of the CDR3: TGTGCCAGCAGCCAAGAGGACAGGGTAATCTATGGCTACACCTTC. The chain recombines TRBV7-9 with TRBJ1-2; 8 bases agree with TRBD1. The junction had 9 bases not matched to a gene; V was cut back by 5 bases and J by 4 bases. The CDR3 spans 15 residues. Germline V gene lookup returns CDR1 SEHNR and CDR2 FQNEAQ (reference sequence). Drawing the rest from reference TRBV7-9 and TRBJ1-2, the complete variable domain is DTGVSQNPRHKITKRGQNVTFRCDPISEHNRLYWYRQTLGQGPEFLTYFQNEAQLEKSRLLSDRFSAERPKGSFSTLEIQRTEQGDSAMYLCASSQEDRVIYGYTFGSGTRLTVV.

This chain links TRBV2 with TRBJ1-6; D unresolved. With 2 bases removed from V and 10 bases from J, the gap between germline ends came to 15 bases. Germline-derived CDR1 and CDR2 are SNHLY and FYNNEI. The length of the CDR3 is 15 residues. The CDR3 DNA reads TGTGCCAGCAGTGAATTGGCGGCAGCCGGATCACCCCTCCACTTT. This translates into CASSELAAAGSPLHF.

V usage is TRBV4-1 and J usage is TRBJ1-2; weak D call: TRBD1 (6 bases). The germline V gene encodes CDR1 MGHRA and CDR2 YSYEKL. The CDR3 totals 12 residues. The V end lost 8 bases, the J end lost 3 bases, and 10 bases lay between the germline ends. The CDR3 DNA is TGCGCCAGCTTCCGGACAGACTATGGCTACACCTTC. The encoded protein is CASFRTDYGYTF.

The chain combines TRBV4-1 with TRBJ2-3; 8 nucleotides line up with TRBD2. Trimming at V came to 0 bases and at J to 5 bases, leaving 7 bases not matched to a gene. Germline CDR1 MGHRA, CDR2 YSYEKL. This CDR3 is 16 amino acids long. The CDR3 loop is CASSQDERGLRDTQYF. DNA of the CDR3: TGCGCCAGCAGCCAAGACGAGCGGGGGCTCCGAGATACGCAGTATTTT.

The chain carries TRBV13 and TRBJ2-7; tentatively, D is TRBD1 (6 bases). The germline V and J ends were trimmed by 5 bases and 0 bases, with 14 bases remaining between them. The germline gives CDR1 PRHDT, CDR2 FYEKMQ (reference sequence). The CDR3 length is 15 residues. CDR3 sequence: CASSTYRDISYEQYF. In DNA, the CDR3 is TGTGCCAGCAGCACCTACAGGGATATCTCCTACGAGCAGTACTTC.

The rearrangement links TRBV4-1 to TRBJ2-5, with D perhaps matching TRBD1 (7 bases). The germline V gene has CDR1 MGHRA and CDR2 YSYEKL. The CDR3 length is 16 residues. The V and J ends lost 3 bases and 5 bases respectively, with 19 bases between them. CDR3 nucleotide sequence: TGCGCCAGCAGCCAGGAGGGGGCAGGGGAGTTCGAGACCCAGTACTTC. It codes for CASSQEGAGEFETQYF.

CDR3 nucleotides: TGTGCCAGCAGTCCGATAACCGGGACAGGGACAGATACGCAGTATTTT. The encoded protein is CASSPITGTGTDTQYF. The gene calls are TRBV27 and TRBJ2-3, with 9 bases aligning to TRBD1. The CDR3 sequence is 16 residues long. Germline values: CDR1 MNHEY, CDR2 SMNVEV (reference sequence). V shed 5 bases, J shed 3 bases, and the junction held 9 bases outside the gene matches.

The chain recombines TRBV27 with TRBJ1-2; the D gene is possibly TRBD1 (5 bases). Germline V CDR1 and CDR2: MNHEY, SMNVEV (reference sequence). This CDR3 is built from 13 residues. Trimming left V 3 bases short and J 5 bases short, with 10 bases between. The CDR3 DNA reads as TGTGCCAGCAGTTTTGGGGGGGTTTATGGCTACACCTTC. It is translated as CASSFGGVYGYTF.

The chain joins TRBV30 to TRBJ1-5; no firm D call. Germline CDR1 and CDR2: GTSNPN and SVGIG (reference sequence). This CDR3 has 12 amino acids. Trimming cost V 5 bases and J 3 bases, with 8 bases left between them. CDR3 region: CAWGGDNQPQHF. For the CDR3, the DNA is TGTGCCTGGGGTGGGGACAATCAGCCCCAGCATTTT.

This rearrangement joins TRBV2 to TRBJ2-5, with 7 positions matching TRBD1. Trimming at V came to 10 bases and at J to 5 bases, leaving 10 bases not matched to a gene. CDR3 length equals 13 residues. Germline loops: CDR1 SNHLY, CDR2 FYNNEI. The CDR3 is CAIGTDRAETQYF. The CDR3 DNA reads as TGTGCCATCGGTACTGACAGGGCCGAGACCCAGTACTTC.

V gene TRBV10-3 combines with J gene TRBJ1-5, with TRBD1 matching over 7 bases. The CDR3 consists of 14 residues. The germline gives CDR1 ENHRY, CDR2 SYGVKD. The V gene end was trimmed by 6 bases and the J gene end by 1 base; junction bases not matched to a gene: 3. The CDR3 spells CAIRGTESNQPQHF. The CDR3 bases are TGTGCCATCAGGGGGACAGAGAGCAATCAGCCCCAGCATTTT.

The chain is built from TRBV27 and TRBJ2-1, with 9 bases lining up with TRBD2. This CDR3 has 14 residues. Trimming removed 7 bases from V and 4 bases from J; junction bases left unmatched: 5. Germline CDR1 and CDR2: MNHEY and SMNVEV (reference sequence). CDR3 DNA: TGTGCCAGCACCGCGGGGGGGGTTTACAATGAGCAGTTCTTC. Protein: CASTAGGVYNEQFF.

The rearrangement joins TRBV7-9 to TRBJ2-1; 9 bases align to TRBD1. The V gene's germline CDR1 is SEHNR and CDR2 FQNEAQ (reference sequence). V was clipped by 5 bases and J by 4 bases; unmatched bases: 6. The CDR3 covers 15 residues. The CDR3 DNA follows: TGTGCCAGCAGCGGTGACAGGGGGTTATACAATGAGCAGTTCTTC. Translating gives CASSGDRGLYNEQFF.

The CDR3, as DNA: TGCGCCAGCAGCCAATATGAGGTAGCGGGGGGATCCTACGAGCAGTACTTC. Its translation is CASSQYEVAGGSYEQYF. The chain links TRBV4-1 to TRBJ2-7; 10 bases map to TRBD2. Germline CDR1 is MGHRA and CDR2 is YSYEKL. This CDR3 comprises 17 residues. V gave up 2 bases and J gave up 1 base; unmatched junction bases: 8.

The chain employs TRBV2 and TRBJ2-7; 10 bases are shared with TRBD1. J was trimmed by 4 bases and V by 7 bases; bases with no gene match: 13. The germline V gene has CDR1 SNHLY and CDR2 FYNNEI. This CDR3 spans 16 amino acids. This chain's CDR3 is CASIPHRDRGSYEQYF. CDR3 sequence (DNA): TGTGCCAGCATCCCCCACCGGGACAGGGGAAGTTACGAGCAGTACTTC.

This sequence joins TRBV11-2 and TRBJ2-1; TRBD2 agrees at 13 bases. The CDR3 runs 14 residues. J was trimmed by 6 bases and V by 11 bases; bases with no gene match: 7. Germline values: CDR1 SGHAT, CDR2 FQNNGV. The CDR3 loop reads CASGTSGVFNEQFF. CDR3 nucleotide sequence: TGTGCCTCCGGGACTAGCGGGGTGTTCAATGAGCAGTTCTTC.

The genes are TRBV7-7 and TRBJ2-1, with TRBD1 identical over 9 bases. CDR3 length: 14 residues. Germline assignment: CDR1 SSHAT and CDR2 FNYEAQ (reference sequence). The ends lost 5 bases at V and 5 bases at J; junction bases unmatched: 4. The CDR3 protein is CASSPGTGHNEQFF. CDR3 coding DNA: TGTGCCAGCAGCCCAGGGACAGGGCACAATGAGCAGTTCTTC.

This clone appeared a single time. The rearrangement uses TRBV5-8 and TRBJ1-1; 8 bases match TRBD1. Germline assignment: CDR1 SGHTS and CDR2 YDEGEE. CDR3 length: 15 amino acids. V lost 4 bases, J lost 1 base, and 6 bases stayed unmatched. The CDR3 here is CASSLTGAWNTEAFF. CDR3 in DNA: TGTGCCAGCAGCCTGACAGGGGCCTGGAACACTGAAGCTTTCTTT. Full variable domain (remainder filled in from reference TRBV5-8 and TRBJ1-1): EAGVTQSPTHLIKTRGQQATLRCSPISGHTSVYWYQQALGLGLQFLLWYDEGEERNRGNFPPRFSGRQFPNYSSELNVNALELEDSALYLCASSLTGAWNTEAFFGQGTRLTVV.

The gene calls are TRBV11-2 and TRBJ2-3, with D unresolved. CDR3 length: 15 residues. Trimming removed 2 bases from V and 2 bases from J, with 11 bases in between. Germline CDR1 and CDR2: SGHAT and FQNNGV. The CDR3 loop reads CASSLKEPPTDTQYF. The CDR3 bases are TGTGCCAGCAGCTTAAAGGAGCCCCCCACAGATACGCAGTATTTT.